A selection of T cell receptor beta chains follows, all from one sample in a study of graft-versus-host responses after intestinal transplantation. Repertoires were generated with immunoSEQ multiplex PCR, while TCRdb's copy carries only in-frame clones and drops some. Here the sample spans fewer than 25,000 clones, 35% to 50% being singletons. Here the sequenced sample was alloreactive CD8+ T cells from a mixed lymphocyte reaction culture, taken before transplantation. The receptors were sampled from a human patient who was an organ donor for intestinal transplantation. Both conserved end residues are part of each CDR3. Fields, in order: V gene, J gene, D gene, clone size, CDR3 protein, CDR3 DNA. D genes are given only for firm matches. A row's size may be missing; if present it is once, few, many or a size class.

TRBV6-5	TRBJ1-2	.	few	CASSEAPGLYGYTF	TGTGCCAGCAGTGAGGCGCCCGGGCTATATGGCTACACCTTC
TRBV6-1	TRBJ1-1	TRBD1	.	CASSEQGDTEAFF	TGTGCCAGCAGTGAACAGGGGGACACTGAAGCTTTCTTT
TRBV5-4	TRBJ2-3	.	few	CASSLSWGAPEYF	TGTGCCAGCAGCCTATCTTGGGGGGCGCCTGAGTATTTT
TRBV4-1	TRBJ2-3	TRBD2	.	CASSLSGLAGANTQYF	TGCGCCAGCAGCCTCTCAGGGCTAGCGGGAGCTAATACGCAGTATTTT
TRBV6-6	TRBJ2-7	.	few	CASSYSPSTTYEQYF	TGTGCCAGCAGTTACTCGCCTTCCACCACCTACGAGCAGTACTTC
TRBV5-6	TRBJ2-5	TRBD1	once	CASSLRRDRGGMAGETQYF	TGTGCCAGCAGCTTACGGAGGGACAGGGGGGGTATGGCCGGAGAGACCCAGTACTTC
TRBV30	TRBJ2-3	.	.	CAWGMGPDTQYF	TGTGCCTGGGGCATGGGACCAGATACGCAGTATTTT
TRBV6-1	TRBJ2-3	.	.	CASLSRANTDTQYF	TGTGCCAGCCTTAGCCGGGCTAACACAGATACGCAGTATTTT
TRBV9	TRBJ1-2	.	.	CASSGRRYGYTF	TGTGCCAGCAGCGGACGGCGGTATGGCTACACCTTC
TRBV9	TRBJ2-2	TRBD2	.	CASSVGGLAGGPRTGELFF	TGTGCCAGCAGCGTAGGGGGGCTAGCGGGAGGGCCGCGAACCGGGGAGCTGTTTTTT
TRBV29-1	TRBJ1-1	.	.	CSAFLMGLGAFF	TGCAGCGCCTTCCTAATGGGGCTAGGGGCTTTCTTT
TRBV4-1	TRBJ2-1	TRBD2	.	CASSQGLAYNEQFF	TGTGCCAGCAGCCAAGGACTAGCGTACAATGAGCAGTTCTTC
TRBV7-2	TRBJ1-2	.	.	CASSLGSPNHYGYTF	TGTGCCAGCAGCTTAGGTTCCCCGAATCACTATGGCTACACCTTC
TRBV5-6	TRBJ2-1	.	.	CASSYIGGEQFF	TGTGCCAGCAGCTATATAGGGGGTGAGCAGTTCTTC
TRBV23-1	TRBJ2-5	.	.	CASHPRGPGQPYDWQYF	TGCGCCAGCCATCCCCGGGGCCCGGGACAACCGTACGATTGGCAGTACTTC
TRBV7-9	TRBJ2-2	.	.	CASSLVAEIANTGELFF	TGTGCCAGCAGCTTAGTTGCGGAAATCGCGAACACCGGGGAGCTGTTTTTT
TRBV25-1	TRBJ2-2	TRBD1	.	CASSQTGGSGELFF	TGTGCCAGCAGTCAGACAGGGGGCAGCGGGGAGCTGTTTTTT
TRBV4-1	TRBJ2-1	.	.	CASSQVFGNEQFF	TGCGCCAGCAGCCAAGTTTTCGGGAATGAGCAGTTCTTC
TRBV6-1	TRBJ2-7	.	.	CASSSADNSYEQYF	TGTGCCAGCAGTTCCGCGGACAACTCCTACGAGCAGTACTTC
TRBV5-6	TRBJ2-7	TRBD2	once	CASSHGLAGASTYEQYF	TGCGCCAGCAGCCACGGACTAGCGGGAGCGAGCACCTACGAGCAGTACTTC
TRBV28	TRBJ2-7	.	medium-sized	CASSPGPFSYEQYF	TGTGCCAGCAGTCCGGGACCTTTTTCCTACGAGCAGTACTTC
TRBV9	TRBJ2-5	TRBD2	.	CASSRAGGLQETQYF	TGTGCCAGCAGTCGGGCGGGAGGACTTCAGGAGACCCAGTACTTC
TRBV2	TRBJ2-3	.	.	CASSPQPGASTDTQYF	TGTGCCAGCAGCCCTCAACCGGGAGCTAGCACAGATACGCAGTATTTT
TRBV21-1	TRBJ1-4	.	.	CASRNTQGQFSYEKLFF	TGTGCCAGCCGAAATACCCAGGGACAGTTTAGTTATGAAAAACTGTTTTTT
TRBV30	TRBJ2-5	.	once	CAWSVPGEETQYF	TGTGCCTGGAGTGTACCAGGGGAAGAGACCCAGTACTTC
TRBV7-9	TRBJ2-2	.	few	CASSPLEGELFF	TGTGCCAGCAGCCCCTTGGAAGGGGAGCTGTTTTTT
TRBV5-1	TRBJ2-3	TRBD2	.	CASRSGTSSTDTQYF	TGCGCCAGCCGCTCCGGGACTAGTAGCACAGATACGCAGTATTTT
TRBV11-3	TRBJ2-7	TRBD1	.	CASSSPGQGLNYEQYF	TGTGCCAGCAGCTCCCCTGGACAGGGTCTAAATTACGAGCAGTACTTC
TRBV25-1	TRBJ1-1	.	medium-sized	CASSEWGYTEAFF	TGTGCCAGCAGTGAATGGGGATACACTGAAGCTTTCTTT